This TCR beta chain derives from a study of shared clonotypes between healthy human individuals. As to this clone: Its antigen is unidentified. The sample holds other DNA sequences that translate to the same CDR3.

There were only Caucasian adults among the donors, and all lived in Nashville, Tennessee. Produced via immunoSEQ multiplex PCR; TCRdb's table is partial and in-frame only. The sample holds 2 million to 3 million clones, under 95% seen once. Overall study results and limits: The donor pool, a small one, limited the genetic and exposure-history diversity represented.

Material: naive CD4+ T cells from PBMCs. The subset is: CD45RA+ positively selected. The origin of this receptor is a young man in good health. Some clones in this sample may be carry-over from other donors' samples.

The CDR3 loop reads CASSLGPGGQETQYF. Written as DNA, the CDR3 is TGCGCCAGCAGCTTGGGACCAGGGGGGCAAGAGACCCAGTACTTC. J is TRBJ2-5 and V is TRBV5-1; TRBD1 might be the D (7 bases). Germline V lookup: CDR1 SGHRS, CDR2 YFSETQ. This CDR3 comprises 15 residues. V lost 0 bases to trimming and J lost 2 bases, with 11 bases between them.